The 18 T cell receptor beta chains below were found in one sample sequenced in a study of cytomegalovirus exposure and HLA in healthy donors. The method was immunoSEQ multiplex PCR; TCRdb's version includes in-frame clones alone and lacks a portion of them. The profile shows about 150,000 clones, 75% to 90% of them singletons. Sequencing was carried out using PBMCs. These receptors originate from a man younger than 35 in good health and CMV-seropositive.

The rearrangement links TRBV4-1 to TRBJ2-7, with TRBD2 as a possible D gene (6 bases). V lost 4 bases, J lost 2 bases, and 15 bases lay in between. Germline V gene sequence: CDR1 MGHRA, CDR2 YSYEKL. This CDR3 has 15 residues. CDR3 in amino acids: CASSRGGGRTYEQYF. The DNA for the CDR3 is TGCGCCAGCAGCCGGGGTGGGGGGAGAACCTACGAGCAGTACTTC.

The rearrangement uses TRBV30 and TRBJ1-1; possibly TRBD1 for D (5 bases). This CDR3 has 13 residues. Trimming took off 4 bases at V and 2 bases at J, with 11 bases between the two ends. Per the germline V gene, CDR1 is GTSNPN and CDR2 is SVGIG (reference sequence). The CDR3 DNA is TGTGCCTGGAAGCCGGGGGGTAACACTGAAGCTTTCTTT. It codes for CAWKPGGNTEAFF.

This clone was seen a single time. The chain is built from TRBV2 and TRBJ1-1; tentatively, D is TRBD1 (6 bases). CDR3 length equals 18 residues. Germline CDR1 is SNHLY and CDR2 is FYNNEI. V gave up 4 bases and J gave up 4 bases, with 25 bases separating them. CDR3 sequence reads: CASSAYSGQSTRSTEAFF. As DNA, the CDR3 is TGTGCCAGCAGTGCGTACTCGGGACAATCTACCCGGAGCACTGAAGCTTTCTTT.

The gene calls are TRBV15 and TRBJ2-7, with a weak D call TRBD2 (5 bases). The CDR3 loop spans 13 amino acids. V lost 5 bases and J 3 bases, leaving 11 bases between the germline ends. Germline V gives CDR1 LNHNV, CDR2 YYDKDF (reference sequence). The CDR3 spells CATSSGENYEQYF. CDR3 DNA sequence: TGTGCCACCAGCTCCGGGGAAAACTACGAGCAGTACTTC.

The chain couples TRBV25-1 to TRBJ2-7, with D possibly matching TRBD2 (5 bases). The CDR3 loop spans 13 amino acids. Germline-derived CDR1 and CDR2 are MGHDK and SYGVNS. Trimming removed 1 base from V and 7 bases from J, with 11 bases in between. CDR3 amino acids: CASSELSSVEQYF. The CDR3 DNA reads TGTGCCAGCAGTGAATTGAGTAGCGTTGAGCAGTACTTC.

The J gene is TRBJ1-5, the V gene TRBV6-5, with TRBD1 identical over 7 bases. The CDR3 has 14 amino acids. The germline gives CDR1 MNHEY, CDR2 SVGAGI. Unmatched junction bases numbered 8, after V lost 6 bases and J lost 6 bases. CDR3 loop: CASRERQGGQPQHF. Here the CDR3 DNA reads TGTGCCAGCAGGGAGAGACAGGGAGGTCAGCCCCAGCATTTT.

The chain links TRBV19 to TRBJ1-2; TRBD1 is a possible D gene (6 bases). Germline V gives CDR1 LNHDA, CDR2 SQIVND (reference sequence). Trimming removed 5 bases at V and 7 bases at J, with 14 bases between. The CDR3 consists of 13 residues. The CDR3 DNA follows: TGTGCCAGTAGTCCTCGAGGGGGATTTGGCTACACCTTC. As protein: CASSPRGGFGYTF.

The chain carries TRBV30 and TRBJ2-1; 12 positions agree with TRBD1. V trimming: 2 bases; J trimming: 9 bases; junction bases outside the gene matches: 5. CDR1 and CDR2 from the germline V gene are GTSNPN and SVGIG (reference sequence). This CDR3 comprises 14 residues. CDR3 amino acids: CAWSPGQGAIEQFF. CDR3 sequence (DNA): TGTGCCTGGAGTCCGGGACAGGGGGCAATTGAGCAGTTCTTC.

V is TRBV5-1 and J is TRBJ2-4; 10 bases line up with TRBD1. In germline, CDR1 is SGHRS, CDR2 YFSETQ. V lost 0 bases to trimming and J lost 1 base; unmatched junction nucleotides: 1. The CDR3 totals 16 residues. The CDR3 reads CASSLEGQGAKNIQYF. The CDR3, as DNA: TGCGCCAGCAGCTTGGAGGGACAGGGGGCCAAAAACATTCAGTACTTC.

The rearrangement joins TRBV18 to TRBJ2-5; 7 bases line up with TRBD2. CDR1 and CDR2 from the germline V gene are KGHSH and LQKENI. Losses at the gene ends were 6 bases for V and 5 bases for J; bases not matched to a gene: 6. This CDR3 comprises 13 residues. Written as DNA, the CDR3 is TGTGCCAGCTCGCTAACTAGCGCCGAGACCCAGTACTTC. Translation: CASSLTSAETQYF.

This clone was detected ten times or more. This chain joins TRBV19 and TRBJ2-1; 8 bases line up with TRBD2. The CDR3 extends over 16 amino acids. Germline V gene data show CDR1 as LNHDA and CDR2 as SQIVND (reference sequence). V dropped 5 bases and J dropped 8; count of bases not matched to a gene: 14. CDR3 residues: CASSLSGATGYDEQFF. The CDR3 DNA follows: TGTGCCAGTAGTCTTAGCGGGGCCACGGGATATGATGAGCAGTTCTTC.

The chain recombines TRBV5-1 with TRBJ2-6; 8 nucleotides agree with TRBD1. The length of the CDR3 is 18 residues. Looked up from germline, CDR1 is SGHRS and CDR2 is YFSETQ. V lost 0 bases to trimming and J lost 3 bases; unmatched junction nucleotides: 8. CDR3 protein: CASSLVPGGAGGANVLTF. The DNA of the CDR3 is TGCGCCAGCAGCTTGGTGCCAGGGGGCGCGGGTGGGGCCAACGTCCTGACTTTC.

This clone occurred once. For the CDR3, the DNA is TGTGCCAGCAGCTTAAATCCGACAGGAGGCTATGGCTACACCTTC. Translation gives CASSLNPTGGYGYTF. J is TRBJ1-2 and V is TRBV7-8; weak D call: TRBD1 (6 bases). Germline V gene data show CDR1 as SGHVS and CDR2 as FQNEAQ. This CDR3 is 15 amino acids long. V dropped 2 bases and J dropped 4 bases, with 14 bases sitting between them.

The V call is TRBV2, the J call TRBJ2-3, with 7 bases matching TRBD2. V was pared by 8 bases and J by 3 bases, with 14 bases of the junction left unmatched. Germline loops: CDR1 SNHLY, CDR2 FYNNEI. The CDR3 covers 16 residues. CDR3 sequence: CASPPGEGPGTDTQYF. The CDR3 DNA sequence: TGTGCCAGCCCCCCGGGGGAGGGCCCCGGAACAGATACGCAGTATTTT. The full variable domain, in which reference TRBV2 and TRBJ2-3 provide the parts outside the CDR3, is EPEVTQTPSHQVTQMGQEVILRCVPISNHLYFYWYRQILGQKVEFLVSFYNNEISEKSEIFDDQFSVERPDGSNFTLKIRSTKLEDSAMYFCASPPGEGPGTDTQYFGPGTRLTVL.

This chain connects TRBV2 to TRBJ2-7; 9 bases map to TRBD1. CDR3 length: 16 amino acids. J gave up 3 bases and V 10 bases, and 16 bases lay outside the gene matches. Germline assignment: CDR1 SNHLY and CDR2 FYNNEI. As DNA, the CDR3 is TGTGCCACCCGTGGCCGGACAGGGGCCACCAACTACGAGCAGTACTTC. It translates to CATRGRTGATNYEQYF.

J is TRBJ1-2 and V is TRBV6-5; 9 bases agree with TRBD1. V lost 6 bases and J lost 6; bases outside the gene matches: 5. The CDR3 spans 13 residues. Per the germline V gene, CDR1 is MNHEY and CDR2 is SVGAGI. Here the CDR3 DNA reads TGTGCCAGCAGACGCCGGGACAGGGATGGCTACACCTTC. This sequence encodes CASRRRDRDGYTF.

The V call is TRBV11-2, the J call TRBJ2-7; 9 bases are shared with TRBD1. This CDR3 spans 15 amino acids. Looked up from germline, CDR1 is SGHAT and CDR2 is FQNNGV. Germline trimming cut 3 bases from V and 2 bases from J; bases unmatched to any gene: 5. The CDR3, as DNA: TGTGCCAGCAGCTTTCTCGGACAGGGGCCCTACGAGCAGTACTTC. Translated, it gives CASSFLGQGPYEQYF.

J is TRBJ1-2 and V is TRBV25-1; TRBD1 might be the D (5 bases). V was trimmed by 4 bases and J by 4 bases, leaving 19 bases between them. The CDR3 runs to 16 residues. CDR1 is MGHDK, CDR2 SYGVNS, per germline. This CDR3 reads CASSGPGGRLGYGYTF. The CDR3 DNA is TGTGCCAGCAGTGGCCCGGGGGGGAGGCTAGGCTATGGCTACACCTTC.